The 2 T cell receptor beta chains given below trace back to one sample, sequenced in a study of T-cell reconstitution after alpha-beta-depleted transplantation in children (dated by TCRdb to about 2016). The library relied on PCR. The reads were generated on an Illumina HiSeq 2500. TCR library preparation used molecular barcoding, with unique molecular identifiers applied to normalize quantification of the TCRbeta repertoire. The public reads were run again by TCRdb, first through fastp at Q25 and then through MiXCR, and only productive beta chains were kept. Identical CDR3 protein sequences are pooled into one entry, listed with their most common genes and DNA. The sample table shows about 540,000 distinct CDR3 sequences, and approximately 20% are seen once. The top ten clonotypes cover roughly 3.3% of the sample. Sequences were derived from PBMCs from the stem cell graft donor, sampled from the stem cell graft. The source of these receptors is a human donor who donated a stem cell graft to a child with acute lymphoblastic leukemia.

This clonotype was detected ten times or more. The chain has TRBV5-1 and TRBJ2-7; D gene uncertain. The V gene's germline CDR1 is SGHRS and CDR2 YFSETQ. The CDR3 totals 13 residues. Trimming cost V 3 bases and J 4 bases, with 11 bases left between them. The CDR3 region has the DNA TGCGCCAGCAGCTATGACACGGCATACGAGCAGTACTTC. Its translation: CASSYDTAYEQYF.

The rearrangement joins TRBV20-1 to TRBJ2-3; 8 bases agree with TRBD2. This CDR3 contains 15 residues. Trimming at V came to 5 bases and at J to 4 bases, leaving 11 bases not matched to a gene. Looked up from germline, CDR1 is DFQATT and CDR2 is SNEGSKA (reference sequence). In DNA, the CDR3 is TGCAGTGCTTTTAGGCCGAGCGGGAGAGCAGATACGCAGTATTTT. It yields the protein CSAFRPSGRADTQYF.